This T cell receptor beta chain derives from a study of shared clonotypes between healthy human individuals. Trimming stripped 5 bases from V and 0 bases from J, with 17 bases between. CDR1 SEHNR and CDR2 FQNEAQ come from the germline V gene (reference sequence). This CDR3 has 17 residues. Sequencing was performed with immunoSEQ multiplex PCR; in TCRdb, only in-frame clones are kept and a portion is missing. The table shows some 2,000,000 clones, with more than 90% occurring only once. The table lists this clone with a count of one. The origin of this receptor is a man aged 18 to 30 in good health. What was sequenced was naive CD4+ T cells sorted from blood. The subset here: CD45RA+ positively selected. This rearrangement joins TRBV7-9 to TRBJ1-3; weak D call: TRBD1 (5 bases). The DNA of the CDR3 is TGTGCCAGCAGCCCCCGGTCGGGGCTGCTCTCTGGAAACACCATATATTTT. The encoded protein is CASSPRSGLLSGNTIYF.